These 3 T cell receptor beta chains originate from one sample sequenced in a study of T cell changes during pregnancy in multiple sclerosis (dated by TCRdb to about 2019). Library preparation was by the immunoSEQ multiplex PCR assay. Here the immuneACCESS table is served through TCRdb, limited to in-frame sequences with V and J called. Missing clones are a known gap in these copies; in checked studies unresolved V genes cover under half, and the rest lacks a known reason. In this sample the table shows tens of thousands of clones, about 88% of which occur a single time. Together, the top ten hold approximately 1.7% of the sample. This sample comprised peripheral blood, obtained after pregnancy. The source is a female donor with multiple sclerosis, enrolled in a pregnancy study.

CDR3 amino acids: CASTWTGGNSPLHF. In nucleotides, the CDR3 is TGTGCCAGCACTTGGACAGGCGGAAATTCACCCCTCCACTTT. The chain recombines TRBV6-5 with TRBJ1-6; 7 bases line up with TRBD1. J was trimmed by 7 bases and V by 7 bases; bases with no gene match: 7. CDR3 size: 14 residues. CDR1 and CDR2 (germline): MNHEY, SVGAGI.

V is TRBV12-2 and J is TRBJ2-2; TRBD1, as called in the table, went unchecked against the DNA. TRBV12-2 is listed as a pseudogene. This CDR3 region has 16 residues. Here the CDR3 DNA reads TGTGCAAGTCGCCACAGACAGGGCCGTGGCACCGGGGAGCTGTTTTTT. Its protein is CASRHRQGRGTGELFF.

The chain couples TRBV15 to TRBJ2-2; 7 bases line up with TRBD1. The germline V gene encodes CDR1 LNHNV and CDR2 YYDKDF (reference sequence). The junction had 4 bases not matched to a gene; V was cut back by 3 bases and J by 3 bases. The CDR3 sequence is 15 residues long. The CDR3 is CATSSGQADTGELFF. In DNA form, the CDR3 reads TGTGCCACCAGCAGCGGACAGGCGGACACCGGGGAGCTGTTTTTT.